The 25 T cell receptor beta chains below all came from one sample that was sequenced in a study of CD8 T cells in Susac syndrome. Roughly 0.45 to 1 ug RNA was reverse transcribed with random hexamers. TCRdb recomputed calls from the immunoSEQ multiplex PCR reads with MiXCR, one row per CDR3 protein. The data show 100,000 to 150,000 distinct CDR3 sequences, around 94% seen once. Sequenced input: CD8+ T cells from PBMCs. These receptors all stem from a human donor with Susac syndrome.

This rearrangement joins TRBV30 to TRBJ1-1; D is possibly TRBD1 (5 bases). CDR1 is GTSNPN and CDR2 is SVGIG in the germline V gene (reference sequence). This CDR3 comprises 13 residues. The germline V and J ends were trimmed by 1 base and 5 bases, with 11 bases remaining between them. In DNA form, the CDR3 reads TGTGCCTGGAGTGACGAGGGGACGACTGAAGCTTTCTTT. Translated, it gives CAWSDEGTTEAFF.

This clonotype showed up just once. The gene calls are TRBV29-1 and TRBJ2-1; D is ambiguous. Trimming took off 7 bases at V and 0 bases at J, with 16 bases between the two ends. Germline V gives CDR1 SQVTM, CDR2 ANQGSEA. The CDR3 has 15 amino acids. The chain's CDR3 is CSGGSGRSSYNEQFF. CDR3 nucleotides: TGCAGCGGGGGTAGTGGACGGAGCTCCTACAATGAGCAGTTCTTC.

This clonotype is a singleton in its sample. The CDR3 bases are TGCGCCAGCAGCTTCGAGGGACTAGCGGCCCCGAGGACCGGGGAGCTGTTTTTT. Translation: CASSFEGLAAPRTGELFF. The chain has TRBV5-1 and TRBJ2-2; 11 positions agree with TRBD2. Unmatched junction bases numbered 11, after V lost 2 bases and J lost 5 bases. The CDR3 is 18 amino acids. Germline assignment: CDR1 SGHRS and CDR2 YFSETQ.

The sample holds one count of this clonotype. CDR3: CASSYNRLGPQHF. CDR3 coding DNA: TGTGCCAGCAGTTACAACCGACTTGGGCCCCAGCATTTT. V is TRBV6-5 and J is TRBJ1-5; D is unresolved. The CDR3 has 13 residues. Germline V gene data show CDR1 as MNHEY and CDR2 as SVGAGI. Between the trimmed V and J ends, which lost 2 bases and 9 bases, there was a span of 11 bases.

This chain links TRBV27 with TRBJ2-3, with a tentative D call TRBD2 (5 bases). Germline CDR1 and CDR2: MNHEY and SMNVEV (reference sequence). This CDR3 region has 16 residues. V lost 2 bases and J 6 bases, leaving 18 bases between the germline ends. CDR3 nucleotide sequence: TGTGCCAGCAGTTTAAATGCGTGGAGGTTTTTGGATACGCAGTATTTT. Its translation: CASSLNAWRFLDTQYF.

This chain connects TRBV4-1 to TRBJ1-5; D gene uncertain. CDR3 size: 15 residues. Germline V lookup: CDR1 MGHRA, CDR2 YSYEKL. Trimming pared 1 base from V and 2 bases from J, leaving 9 bases between. The CDR3, as DNA: TGCGCCAGCAGCCAAGGTGAACGGGGCAATCAGCCCCAGCATTTT. Its translation: CASSQGERGNQPQHF.

The chain combines TRBV14 with TRBJ2-1; no definite D call. Trimming stripped 1 base from V and 5 bases from J, with 6 bases between. The CDR3 is 13 amino acids. Germline values: CDR1 SGHDN, CDR2 FVKESK. This CDR3 reads CASSQAANNEQFF. CDR3 bases: TGTGCCAGCAGCCAAGCAGCCAACAATGAGCAGTTCTTC.

The V gene is TRBV4-3, the J gene TRBJ2-3, with a weak D call TRBD2 (6 bases). V lost 0 bases, J lost 6 bases, and 16 bases lay in between. Germline V gene data show CDR1 as LGHNA and CDR2 as YSLEER. The CDR3 extends over 16 amino acids. CDR3 protein: CASSQDPGAGPDTQYF. CDR3 DNA sequence: TGCGCCAGCAGCCAAGATCCAGGAGCGGGCCCGGATACGCAGTATTTT.

V gene TRBV28 combines with J gene TRBJ1-4; 7 positions match TRBD1. Germline values: CDR1 MDHEN, CDR2 SYDVKM. CDR3 length equals 15 residues. J lost 8 bases, V lost 3 bases, and 9 bases had no gene match. As DNA, the CDR3 is TGTGCCAGCAGTTTGGTCCCAGGGGGAGGGGAAAAACTGTTTTTT. This codes for CASSLVPGGGEKLFF.

The J gene is TRBJ2-1, the V gene TRBV12-3 or TRBV12-4; 8 bases match TRBD2. V was clipped by 6 bases and J by 4 bases; unmatched bases: 8. CDR3 length equals 15 residues. CDR3 nucleotides: TGTGCCAGCAGGCCGGGACTAGGGGGTTACAATGAGCAGTTCTTC. Translated: CASRPGLGGYNEQFF.

The chain joins TRBV19 to TRBJ2-7; D uncertain. The germline V gene encodes CDR1 LNHDA and CDR2 SQIVND (reference sequence). The germline V and J ends were trimmed by 0 bases and 3 bases, with 15 bases remaining between them. The length of the CDR3 is 16 residues. The CDR3 sequence: CASSIDLGLEGYEQYF. For the CDR3, the DNA is TGTGCCAGTAGTATAGATCTGGGCCTAGAAGGCTACGAGCAGTACTTC.

The chain uses TRBV4-2 and TRBJ2-6, with no clear D. Trimming pared 3 bases from V and 0 bases from J, leaving 6 bases between. This CDR3 is 15 amino acids long. The germline V gene has CDR1 LGHNA and CDR2 YNFKEQ. CDR3 sequence: CASSQELSGANVLTF. In DNA form, the CDR3 reads TGTGCCAGCAGCCAGGAGCTCTCTGGGGCCAACGTCCTGACTTTC.

This sequence joins TRBV5-6 and TRBJ2-7; D unresolved. V was shortened by 5 bases and J by 6 bases, with 18 bases between the two germline ends. This CDR3 is 14 amino acids long. Germline values: CDR1 SGHDT, CDR2 YYEEEE. The CDR3 sequence is CASRIGTVRFEQYF. For the CDR3, the DNA is TGTGCCAGCAGGATCGGTACAGTCCGATTCGAGCAGTACTTC.

This clonotype was seen just once. The chain carries TRBV7-2 and TRBJ2-5, with TRBD1 matching 9 bases. Unmatched junction bases numbered 15, after V lost 5 bases and J lost 8 bases. CDR3 length: 16 amino acids. In germline, CDR1 is SGHTA, CDR2 FQGNSA. The CDR3 DNA reads TGTGCCAGCAGCACTCTTATCCCTAGGACAGGGGATACCCAGTACTTC. Translating it yields CASSTLIPRTGDTQYF.

The rearrangement joins TRBV9 to TRBJ2-3; no firm D call. The V end lost 3 bases, the J end lost 5 bases, and 7 bases lay between the germline ends. Germline assignment: CDR1 SGDLS and CDR2 YYNGEE. The CDR3 sequence is 12 residues long. The CDR3 sequence: CASSGAGDTQYF. CDR3 in DNA: TGTGCCAGCAGCGGCGCCGGAGATACGCAGTATTTT.

The V and J genes are TRBV3-1 and TRBJ2-7, with a possible D match to TRBD1 (5 bases). From germline, CDR1 is LGHDT and CDR2 YNNKEL (reference sequence). CDR3 length: 14 amino acids. The V and J ends lost 4 bases and 2 bases respectively, with 12 bases between them. The CDR3, as DNA: TGTGCCAGCAGCCTACTCCAGGGCACCTACGAGCAGTACTTC. Its protein product is CASSLLQGTYEQYF.

J is TRBJ2-1 and V is TRBV4-1; D unresolved. CDR3 length: 12 amino acids. V was clipped by 5 bases and J by 8 bases, with 10 bases between them. Germline-derived CDR1 and CDR2 are MGHRA and YSYEKL. The CDR3 here is CASSRMFDEQFF. In DNA form, the CDR3 reads TGCGCCAGCAGCAGGATGTTCGATGAGCAGTTCTTC.

This clonotype was found once. The genes are TRBV3-1 and TRBJ1-1; possibly TRBD1 for D (5 bases). This CDR3 comprises 14 residues. CDR1 LGHDT and CDR2 YNNKEL come from the germline V gene (reference sequence). V was shortened by 0 bases and J by 6 bases, with 11 bases between the two germline ends. CDR3 nucleotide sequence: TGTGCCAGCAGCCAAGATCGTCGGGGCGCTGAAGCTTTCTTT. As protein: CASSQDRRGAEAFF.

J is TRBJ2-1 and V is TRBV20-1, with TRBD2 matching 8 bases. V shed 3 bases and J 4 bases; nucleotides not matched to a gene: 5. CDR1 and CDR2 (germline): DFQATT, SNEGSKA (reference sequence). The CDR3 totals 14 residues. The CDR3 nucleotides are TGCAGTGCTAGGTCGGGGGGGAAGTACAATGAGCAGTTCTTC. Translated, it gives CSARSGGKYNEQFF.

The chain is built from TRBV21-1 and TRBJ1-5. TRBV21-1 is a pseudogene. The CDR3 is made up of 11 amino acids. DNA of the CDR3: TGTGCCAGCAGCAAGCACCAGCCCCAGCATTTT. Translating gives CASSKHQPQHF.

The gene calls are TRBV12-3 or TRBV12-4 and TRBJ2-7; 9 positions agree with TRBD1. V shed 5 bases and J 2 bases; nucleotides not matched to a gene: 7. The CDR3 runs 15 residues. Here the CDR3 DNA reads TGTGCCAGCAGTGGGACAGGGATACTGCCCTACGAGCAGTACTTC. It codes for CASSGTGILPYEQYF.

V is TRBV12-3 or TRBV12-4 and J is TRBJ2-6; 9 bases match TRBD1. J was trimmed by 2 bases and V by 5 bases; bases with no gene match: 10. This CDR3 spans 18 amino acids. The CDR3 bases are TGTGCCAGCAGTCCGCCGGACAGGGGACCTACTGGGGCCAACGTCCTGACTTTC. Its translation: CASSPPDRGPTGANVLTF.

The chain carries TRBV6-4 and TRBJ2-2; the match to TRBD1 covers 7 bases. After removal of 2 bases from V and 5 bases from J, the junction contained 2 bases not matched to a gene. Germline values: CDR1 MRHNA, CDR2 SNTAGT. This CDR3 comprises 14 residues. DNA for the CDR3: TGTGCCAGCAGTGACAGGGGGCAGACCGGGGAGCTGTTTTTT. Residues: CASSDRGQTGELFF.

The rearrangement joins TRBV5-1 to TRBJ2-1, with 7 bases fitting TRBD2. CDR3 size: 15 residues. J lost 8 bases, V lost 0 bases, and 8 bases had no gene match. In germline, CDR1 is SGHRS, CDR2 YFSETQ. The CDR3 sequence is CASSLGGGPSHEQFF. DNA for the CDR3: TGCGCCAGCAGCTTGGGGGGAGGGCCTTCCCATGAGCAGTTCTTC.

The chain recombines TRBV5-1 with TRBJ2-2, with 7 bases lining up with TRBD1. The germline V gene has CDR1 SGHRS and CDR2 YFSETQ. The CDR3 covers 16 residues. V shed 2 bases and J 0 bases; nucleotides not matched to a gene: 4. The CDR3 DNA sequence: TGCGCCAGCAGCTTTAACAGGGGTGCGAACACCGGGGAGCTGTTTTTT. Translated: CASSFNRGANTGELFF.